This TCR beta chain was sequenced for a study of T-cell memory formation after mild COVID-19. Study-wide context: TCR clusters largely stayed donor specific.

The V end lost 3 bases, the J end lost 3 bases, and 17 bases lay between the germline ends. The CDR3 contains 16 residues. CDR1 and CDR2 from the germline V gene are MGHRA and YSYEKL. Via MiXCR, TCRdb re-called the 5' RACE reads, giving one row per CDR3 protein. The top ten hold 8.5% to 10% of the sample, which has 400,000 to 500,000 distinct CDR3 sequences, around 24% seen once. The rearrangement joins TRBV4-1 to TRBJ1-2; D possibly corresponds to TRBD1 (6 bases). This clonotype was sampled from an adult woman who had mild COVID-19 (a few samples of this study predate the infection). Cell type and time point are not known. The sample comprised PBMCs or a T cell subset sorted from them (not recorded which). CDR3 loop: CASSQETGPTDYGYTF. The CDR3 DNA sequence: TGCGCCAGCAGCCAGGAGACAGGCCCTACCGACTATGGCTACACCTTC.